The 26 T cell receptor beta chains listed next were all sequenced from one sample in a study of a mutant IDH1 vaccine in newly diagnosed glioma. The time point was: week 11, during vaccination. The investigators gave 300 ug of mutant IDH1 20-mer peptide in each vaccine dose, together with topical imiquimod. Their specific antigens are unknown. Only in-frame clones appear in the TCRdb table, and some are missing; sequencing was by immunoSEQ multiplex PCR. Among 20,000 to 30,000 clones listed, about 80% were seen once. This specimen was PBMCs, taken from a glioma patient whose treatment included an IDH1 peptide vaccine. These receptors originate from a man between 35 and 55 years old with glioma.

The chain employs TRBV6-5 and TRBJ2-3, with no clear D. This CDR3 has 14 residues. V lost 5 bases and J lost 0, with 9 bases in between. Germline CDR1 and CDR2: MNHEY and SVGAGI. In nucleotides, the CDR3 is TGTGCCAGCAGTGGAGAGTCGAGCACAGATACGCAGTATTTT. Encoded protein: CASSGESSTDTQYF.

The count of this clone is one. V is TRBV11-3 and J is TRBJ2-3; 7 bases line up with TRBD1. CDR3 length: 17 amino acids. Per the germline V gene, CDR1 is SGHNT and CDR2 is YENEEA. Losses at the gene ends were 5 bases for V and 2 bases for J; bases not matched to a gene: 13. CDR3: CASSRPDFQGVTDTQYF. In DNA form, the CDR3 reads TGTGCCAGCAGCCGTCCCGATTTTCAGGGGGTCACAGATACGCAGTATTTT.

In DNA form, the CDR3 reads TGTGCCAGCAGCTTGTTTACGTCGGCAGGGGATAACTATGGCTACACCTTC. This codes for CASSLFTSAGDNYGYTF. The chain has TRBV5-4 and TRBJ1-2; weak D call: TRBD1 (6 bases). Germline lookup yields CDR1 SGHNT and CDR2 YYREEE (reference sequence). Between the trimmed V and J ends, which lost 1 base and 1 base, there was a span of 17 bases. This CDR3 is built from 17 residues.

V gene TRBV5-5 combines with J gene TRBJ2-7, with TRBD2 as a possible D gene (5 bases). The CDR3 has 14 amino acids. CDR1 is SGHKS, CDR2 YYEKEE, per germline (reference sequence). The V and J ends lost 2 bases and 7 bases respectively, with 16 bases between them. The CDR3 spells CASSFWQGAEEQYF. CDR3 bases: TGTGCCAGCAGCTTTTGGCAAGGAGCGGAAGAGCAGTACTTC.

The rearrangement links TRBV5-6 to TRBJ1-2; 9 bases match TRBD1. Unmatched junction bases numbered 3, after V lost 4 bases and J lost 5 bases. Germline values: CDR1 SGHDT, CDR2 YYEEEE. The CDR3 consists of 13 residues. Here the CDR3 reads CASSKDRGYGYTF. CDR3 sequence (DNA): TGTGCCAGCAGCAAGGACAGGGGATATGGCTACACCTTC. Using reference TRBV5-6 and TRBJ1-2 for the parts outside the CDR3, the full variable domain is DAGVTQSPTHLIKTRGQQVTLRCSPKSGHDTVSWYQQALGQGPQFIFQYYEEEERQRGNFPDRFSGHQFPNYSSELNVNALLLGDSALYLCASSKDRGYGYTFGSGTRLTVV.

This clone has only a few counts. CDR3 protein: CASSVDWGGKITQYF. In DNA, the CDR3 is TGTGCCAGCAGCGTAGACTGGGGCGGGAAGATTACGCAGTATTTT. The rearrangement joins TRBV9 to TRBJ2-3, with D possibly being TRBD2 (6 bases). Germline V gene sequence: CDR1 SGDLS, CDR2 YYNGEE. Deletions cut 0 bases from V and 8 bases from J, with 16 bases between. The CDR3 totals 15 residues.

This chain joins TRBV10-3 and TRBJ2-2, with 8 bases that match TRBD1. V lost 3 bases, J lost 1 base, and 13 bases stayed unmatched. The CDR3 has 19 residues. Germline V gives CDR1 ENHRY, CDR2 SYGVKD. The CDR3 sequence is CAISEPLLTGALNTGELFF. The CDR3, as DNA: TGTGCCATCAGTGAACCCCTCCTGACAGGGGCTTTGAACACCGGGGAGCTGTTTTTT.

J is TRBJ2-2 and V is TRBV6-1, with 7 bases matching TRBD2. V shed 4 bases and J 4 bases; nucleotides not matched to a gene: 6. The CDR3 totals 15 residues. Germline values: CDR1 MNHNS, CDR2 SASEGT. In nucleotides, the CDR3 is TGTGCCAGCAGTGCGGACTCGGGGGGCACCGGGGAGCTGTTTTTT. It specifies CASSADSGGTGELFF.

This clone has only a few counts. The V gene is TRBV6-5, the J gene TRBJ1-5; possibly TRBD1 for D (6 bases). The V gene lost 6 bases and the J gene lost 3 bases, with 12 bases spanning the gap. This CDR3 has 14 amino acids. The germline V gene encodes CDR1 MNHEY and CDR2 SVGAGI. In DNA, the CDR3 is TGTGCCAGCAGACCGGGGGGCCCCAATCAGCCCCAGCATTTT. It translates to CASRPGGPNQPQHF.

The rearrangement uses TRBV30 and TRBJ1-3; D ambiguous. The CDR3 extends over 11 amino acids. Germline values: CDR1 GTSNPN, CDR2 SVGIG (reference sequence). The germline V and J ends were trimmed by 2 bases and 4 bases, with 3 bases remaining between them. The CDR3 sequence is CAWSSGNTIYF. CDR3 sequence (DNA): TGTGCCTGGAGTTCCGGAAACACCATATATTTT.

The gene calls are TRBV28 and TRBJ2-7; D is ambiguous. Germline values: CDR1 MDHEN, CDR2 SYDVKM. Trimming shortened V by 4 bases and J by 3 bases, and 13 bases separated the two germline ends. The CDR3 length is 14 residues. The CDR3 sequence is CASSSSAGFYEQYF. The CDR3, as DNA: TGTGCCAGCAGTTCGTCGGCAGGATTCTACGAGCAGTACTTC.

V and J are TRBV2 and TRBJ2-1, with 7 nucleotides matching TRBD1. Germline V gene data show CDR1 as SNHLY and CDR2 as FYNNEI. V lost 5 bases, J lost 6 bases, and 4 bases stayed unmatched. CDR3 size: 13 residues. CDR3 region: CASSPGQSNEQFF. The CDR3 coding sequence is TGTGCCAGCAGTCCGGGACAGAGCAATGAGCAGTTCTTC.

This clone was counted a few times. The V and J genes are TRBV7-2 and TRBJ2-1; D perhaps matches TRBD2 (5 bases). Deletions cut 5 bases from V and 4 bases from J, with 9 bases between. Per germline, CDR1 SGHTA and CDR2 FQGNSA. This CDR3 contains 13 residues. The CDR3 nucleotides read TGTGCCAGCAGCAGCCAGCGGTACAATGAGCAGTTCTTC. This sequence encodes CASSSQRYNEQFF.

V usage is TRBV30 and J usage is TRBJ2-2, with TRBD2 identical over 9 bases. Germline CDR1 reads GTSNPN; CDR2 reads SVGIG (reference sequence). This CDR3 spans 16 amino acids. Unmatched junction bases numbered 7, after V lost 0 bases and J lost 5 bases. CDR3 nucleotides: TGTGCCTGGAGTGTACTTGCGGGAGGGGGAACCGGGGAGCTGTTTTTT. Amino acids: CAWSVLAGGGTGELFF.

The chain carries TRBV11-3 and TRBJ2-3; TRBD2 aligns across 7 bases. Per the germline V gene, CDR1 is SGHNT and CDR2 is YENEEA. Germline trimming cut 2 bases from V and 6 bases from J; bases unmatched to any gene: 17. The CDR3 consists of 18 residues. The CDR3 region is CASSLSEFLAGVPDTQYF. In DNA, the CDR3 is TGTGCCAGCAGCTTAAGTGAGTTTTTGGCGGGAGTACCCGATACGCAGTATTTT.

The rearrangement uses TRBV5-6 and TRBJ1-1; tentative D call: TRBD1 (6 bases). V lost 0 bases and J lost 0, with 9 bases in between. Germline V lookup: CDR1 SGHDT, CDR2 YYEEEE. This CDR3 comprises 15 residues. The CDR3 nucleotides read TGTGCCAGCAGCTTGGTGGGGGGCGTGAACACTGAAGCTTTCTTT. Its translation: CASSLVGGVNTEAFF.

The chain joins TRBV7-8 to TRBJ2-3; no clear D gene. The V gene's germline CDR1 is SGHVS and CDR2 FQNEAQ. Trimming removed 0 bases at V and 3 bases at J, with 10 bases between. This CDR3 has 15 residues. CDR3 protein: CASSLAQRQTDTQYF. For the CDR3, the DNA is TGTGCCAGCAGCTTAGCGCAACGCCAAACAGATACGCAGTATTTT.

V and J are TRBV5-1 and TRBJ2-1; TRBD2 matches at 12 bases. Germline V gene data show CDR1 as SGHRS and CDR2 as YFSETQ. The CDR3 sequence is 14 residues long. V gave up 4 bases and J gave up 7 bases; unmatched junction bases: 3. The CDR3 loop reads CASSLTSGRNEQFF. The CDR3 DNA sequence: TGCGCCAGCAGCCTGACTAGCGGGAGAAATGAGCAGTTCTTC.

This clone showed up just a few times. The rearrangement uses TRBV29-1 and TRBJ1-1; 7 bases map to TRBD1. CDR1 is SQVTM, CDR2 ANQGSEA, per germline. With V trimmed by 6 bases and J by 2 bases, 9 bases remained unmatched. This CDR3 is 14 amino acids long. The CDR3 nucleotides are TGCAGCGTAAGCAGGGGGTATTTTAACACTGAAGCTTTCTTT. Translated: CSVSRGYFNTEAFF.

The chain couples TRBV5-6 to TRBJ1-1, with D perhaps TRBD1 (5 bases). The V gene's germline CDR1 is SGHDT and CDR2 YYEEEE. Trimming removed 5 bases from V and 4 bases from J, with 21 bases in between. The CDR3 consists of 16 residues. This CDR3 reads CASSPRSYRGTTEAFF. CDR3 DNA: TGTGCCAGCAGTCCCCGGTCATACCGGGGGACCACTGAAGCTTTCTTT.

This clone was counted a single time. The chain is built from TRBV5-1 and TRBJ2-1; 7 bases fit TRBD2. The CDR3 covers 15 residues. CDR1 is SGHRS, CDR2 YFSETQ, per germline. J was trimmed by 6 bases and V by 0 bases; bases with no gene match: 6. The CDR3 region has the DNA TGCGCCAGCAGCTTGGTGGCTAGCGGTCGCAATGAGCAGTTCTTC. Translated, it gives CASSLVASGRNEQFF.

DNA for the CDR3: TGCAGCGTTCGCGCAGGGAGCCGGTCGGGCTACACCTTC. Its translation: CSVRAGSRSGYTF. This chain connects TRBV29-1 to TRBJ1-2, with a possible D match to TRBD1 (5 bases). This CDR3 is built from 13 residues. Looked up from germline, CDR1 is SQVTM and CDR2 is ANQGSEA. V was pared by 5 bases and J by 8 bases, with 18 bases between.

This clone was picked up one time. The V and J genes are TRBV7-2 and TRBJ2-4, with D uncertain. Trimming shortened V by 5 bases and J by 16 bases, and 18 bases separated the two germline ends. Germline CDR1 and CDR2: SGHTA and FQGNSA. The CDR3 has 12 amino acids. As DNA, the CDR3 is TGTGCCAGCAGCCCCGGACGGACCCGATTTTACTTC. Its translation: CASSPGRTRFYF.

The CDR3: CASSSRLNTEAFF. CDR3 in DNA: TGTGCCAGCAGTTCCCGACTGAACACTGAAGCTTTCTTT. The rearrangement joins TRBV6-1 to TRBJ1-1; D unclear. Per germline, CDR1 MNHNS and CDR2 SASEGT. V gave up 5 bases and J gave up 0 bases, with 7 bases separating them. The CDR3 contains 13 residues.

This chain links TRBV7-9 with TRBJ1-5, with D maybe TRBD1 (5 bases). The V gene lost 5 bases and the J gene lost 6 bases, with 11 bases spanning the gap. Germline V gene lookup returns CDR1 SEHNR and CDR2 FQNEAQ (reference sequence). The CDR3 is made up of 13 amino acids. In DNA form, the CDR3 reads TGTGCCAGCAGCCCCCCGGGGGGTCAGCCCCAGCATTTT. As protein: CASSPPGGQPQHF.

The chain combines TRBV6-1 with TRBJ2-1; 9 bases line up with TRBD2. V was clipped by 3 bases and J by 2 bases; unmatched bases: 5. The CDR3 sequence is 16 residues long. CDR1 is MNHNS, CDR2 SASEGT, per germline. The CDR3 region is CASSEIAGVTYNEQFF. The CDR3 DNA reads TGTGCCAGCAGTGAGATAGCGGGAGTCACCTACAATGAGCAGTTCTTC.